A selection of T cell receptor beta chains follows, all from one sample in a study of blood T cells in healthy people across ages. TCRdb called the 5' RACE reads again in MiXCR, with one record for every CDR3 protein. The sample lists hundreds of thousands of distinct CDR3 sequences; around 27% were seen once. Sequenced input: blood. The receptors here all came from a woman in her seventies in good health. Each CDR3 is given without its conserved first and last residue. A D gene is named only where the DNA matches it firmly.

j_call: TRBJ2-6
v_call: TRBV5-1
cdr3_length: 13
d_call: NA
cdr3_aa: ASSLEVGWANVLT

j_call: TRBJ1-4
v_call: TRBV4-1
cdr3_length: 14
d_call: NA
cdr3_aa: ASSPTLGATNEKLF

j_call: TRBJ2-1
v_call: TRBV25-1
cdr3_length: 11
d_call: NA
cdr3_aa: ATSNAAANEQF

j_call: TRBJ2-5
v_call: TRBV20-1
cdr3_length: 11
d_call: NA
cdr3_aa: SASWGNQETQY

j_call: TRBJ1-1
v_call: TRBV7-8
cdr3_length: 10
d_call: TRBD1
cdr3_aa: ASSFQGARAF

j_call: TRBJ2-7
v_call: TRBV9
cdr3_length: 13
d_call: TRBD2
cdr3_aa: ASSVAGTNDYEQY

j_call: TRBJ1-2
v_call: TRBV20-1
cdr3_length: 12
d_call: NA
cdr3_aa: SANPRGGNYGYT

j_call: TRBJ2-1
v_call: TRBV6-2/TRBV6-3
cdr3_length: 16
d_call: TRBD2
cdr3_aa: ASTLGLAGRKLDNEQF

j_call: TRBJ2-3
v_call: TRBV20-1
cdr3_length: 12
d_call: TRBD2
cdr3_aa: SAKSGMATDTQY

j_call: TRBJ1-5
v_call: TRBV28
cdr3_length: 12
d_call: TRBD1
cdr3_aa: ASSQQGSGEPQH

j_call: TRBJ2-5
v_call: TRBV14
cdr3_length: 12
d_call: TRBD2
cdr3_aa: ASSQASGQETQY

j_call: TRBJ2-5
v_call: TRBV5-1
cdr3_length: 12
d_call: NA
cdr3_aa: ATRTDRNQETQY

j_call: TRBJ2-5
v_call: TRBV4-2
cdr3_length: 14
d_call: TRBD1
cdr3_aa: ASSQEGGDRDGTQY

j_call: TRBJ2-5
v_call: TRBV4-2
cdr3_length: 14
d_call: NA
cdr3_aa: ASSQEYRGRGETQY

j_call: TRBJ2-7
v_call: TRBV20-1
cdr3_length: 8
d_call: NA
cdr3_aa: SAGVGEQY

j_call: TRBJ1-1
v_call: TRBV5-5
cdr3_length: 12
d_call: NA
cdr3_aa: ASSLWTMNTEAF

j_call: TRBJ1-4
v_call: TRBV29-1
cdr3_length: 13
d_call: TRBD1
cdr3_aa: SVEDSGGRGEKLF

j_call: TRBJ2-4
v_call: TRBV24-1
cdr3_length: 12
d_call: NA
cdr3_aa: ATSEGATKNIQY

j_call: TRBJ2-5
v_call: TRBV20-1
cdr3_length: 12
d_call: NA
cdr3_aa: SARDPQGGETQY

j_call: TRBJ1-2
v_call: TRBV7-2
cdr3_length: 13
d_call: TRBD1
cdr3_aa: ASSSRFTGDSGYT

j_call: TRBJ2-5
v_call: TRBV2
cdr3_length: 8
d_call: NA
cdr3_aa: ASLKETQY

j_call: TRBJ2-7
v_call: TRBV4-3
cdr3_length: 12
d_call: TRBD2
cdr3_aa: ASSHPGTSHEQY

j_call: TRBJ2-5
v_call: TRBV10-3
cdr3_length: 12
d_call: NA
cdr3_aa: AISGTGGVETQY

j_call: TRBJ1-6
v_call: TRBV9
cdr3_length: 12
d_call: TRBD1
cdr3_aa: ASSVEGAPSALH

j_call: NA
v_call: TRBV20-1
cdr3_length: 13
d_call: TRBD2
cdr3_aa: SAPVGGRARDEQF

j_call: TRBJ2-3
v_call: TRBV6-2/TRBV6-3
cdr3_length: 13
d_call: TRBD1
cdr3_aa: ASSTQGGPRDTQY

j_call: TRBJ2-7
v_call: TRBV14
cdr3_length: 12
d_call: NA
cdr3_aa: ASSQDLRSYEQY

j_call: TRBJ1-1
v_call: TRBV28
cdr3_length: 10
d_call: NA
cdr3_aa: ASSEGPAKAF

j_call: TRBJ2-3
v_call: TRBV7-3
cdr3_length: 12
d_call: NA
cdr3_aa: ASSLSRGTDTQY

j_call: TRBJ2-2
v_call: TRBV27
cdr3_length: 16
d_call: NA
cdr3_aa: ASSLSVLAAINTGELF

j_call: TRBJ1-2
v_call: TRBV5-1
cdr3_length: 13
d_call: NA
cdr3_aa: ASSLAPTDNYGYT

j_call: TRBJ2-1
v_call: TRBV3-1
cdr3_length: 13
d_call: TRBD2
cdr3_aa: ASSQAGTSYNEQF

j_call: TRBJ1-2
v_call: TRBV20-1
cdr3_length: 9
d_call: NA
cdr3_aa: SAREGLGYT

j_call: TRBJ2-1
v_call: TRBV5-1
cdr3_length: 12
d_call: TRBD2
cdr3_aa: ASRTSGRGDEQF

j_call: TRBJ1-3
v_call: TRBV6-5
cdr3_length: 12
d_call: NA
cdr3_aa: ASSQWSSGNTIY

j_call: TRBJ2-5
v_call: TRBV7-8
cdr3_length: 14
d_call: NA
cdr3_aa: ASSLRAIAMRETQY

j_call: TRBJ2-4
v_call: TRBV11-2
cdr3_length: 15
d_call: NA
cdr3_aa: ASSLDKARLAKNIQY

j_call: TRBJ1-2
v_call: TRBV6-5
cdr3_length: 11
d_call: NA
cdr3_aa: ANSYVQGYGYT

j_call: NA
v_call: TRBV28
cdr3_length: 10
d_call: NA
cdr3_aa: ASTPGKAPQY

j_call: NA
v_call: TRBV5-1
cdr3_length: 10
d_call: NA
cdr3_aa: ASSSNPGEQY

j_call: TRBJ1-2
v_call: TRBV28
cdr3_length: 12
d_call: NA
cdr3_aa: ASSLFEENYGYT

j_call: TRBJ1-2
v_call: TRBV20-1
cdr3_length: 12
d_call: NA
cdr3_aa: SARDEVTSYGYT

j_call: NA
v_call: TRBV2
cdr3_length: 13
d_call: NA
cdr3_aa: ASRGRGASSYEQY

j_call: TRBJ2-3
v_call: TRBV27
cdr3_length: 12
d_call: TRBD2
cdr3_aa: ASSRLALTDTQY

j_call: TRBJ2-1
v_call: TRBV12-3/TRBV12-4
cdr3_length: 15
d_call: TRBD2
cdr3_aa: ASSLRGTSGRYNEQF

j_call: TRBJ2-1
v_call: TRBV2
cdr3_length: 13
d_call: NA
cdr3_aa: ASSEIRPSYNEQF

j_call: TRBJ2-7
v_call: TRBV11-1
cdr3_length: 13
d_call: TRBD1
cdr3_aa: ASSLGTGNSYEQY

j_call: TRBJ2-4
v_call: TRBV11-2
cdr3_length: 12
d_call: NA
cdr3_aa: ASSSFGAKNIQY

j_call: TRBJ1-1
v_call: TRBV7-9
cdr3_length: 13
d_call: TRBD1
cdr3_aa: ASSRQGTTNTEAF

j_call: TRBJ2-5
v_call: TRBV20-1
cdr3_length: 11
d_call: TRBD1
cdr3_aa: SAGGQGEETQY